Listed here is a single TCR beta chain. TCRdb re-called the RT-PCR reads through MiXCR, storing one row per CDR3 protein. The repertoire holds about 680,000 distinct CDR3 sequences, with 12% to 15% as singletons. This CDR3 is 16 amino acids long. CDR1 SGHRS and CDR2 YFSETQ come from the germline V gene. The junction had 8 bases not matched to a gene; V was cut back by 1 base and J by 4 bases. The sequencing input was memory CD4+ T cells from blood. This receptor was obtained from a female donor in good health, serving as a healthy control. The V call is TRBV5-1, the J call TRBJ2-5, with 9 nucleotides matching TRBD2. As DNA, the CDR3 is TGCGCCAGCAGCTTGAACGCGGGAGGGCGGGGAGAGACCCAGTACTTC. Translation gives CASSLNAGGRGETQYF.